The clone carrying this T cell receptor (beta chain) was counted a few times. This entry belongs to a study of blood T cell repertoires in COVID-19. In the study overall: T cells, B-cell-depleted T cells, or PBMCs supplied cDNA or gDNA.

The repertoire was sequenced with immunoSEQ multiplex PCR; TCRdb's copy has only in-frame clones and lacks some. The sample shows about 200,000 clones, around 82% of them seen only once. V was cut by 1 base and J by 0 bases, with 16 bases left in between. The CDR3 sequence is 16 residues long. The germline gives CDR1 GTSNPN, CDR2 SVGIG (reference sequence). This receptor was identified in a human donor in a cohort sampled during active COVID-19. The chain recombines TRBV30 with TRBJ2-7; D perhaps matches TRBD1 (6 bases). Material for sequencing was peripheral blood. For the CDR3, the DNA is TGTGCCTGGAGTGCCCCATCAGGGGTCTACTCCTACGAGCAGTACTTC. Amino acids: CAWSAPSGVYSYEQYF. Based on the CDR3 plus reference TRBV30 and TRBJ2-7, the full variable domain is SQTIHQWPATLVQPVGSPLSLECTVEGTSNPNLYWYRQAAGRGLQLLFYSVGIGQISSEVPQNLSASRPQDRQFILSSKKLLLSDSGFYLCAWSAPSGVYSYEQYFGPGTRLTVT.